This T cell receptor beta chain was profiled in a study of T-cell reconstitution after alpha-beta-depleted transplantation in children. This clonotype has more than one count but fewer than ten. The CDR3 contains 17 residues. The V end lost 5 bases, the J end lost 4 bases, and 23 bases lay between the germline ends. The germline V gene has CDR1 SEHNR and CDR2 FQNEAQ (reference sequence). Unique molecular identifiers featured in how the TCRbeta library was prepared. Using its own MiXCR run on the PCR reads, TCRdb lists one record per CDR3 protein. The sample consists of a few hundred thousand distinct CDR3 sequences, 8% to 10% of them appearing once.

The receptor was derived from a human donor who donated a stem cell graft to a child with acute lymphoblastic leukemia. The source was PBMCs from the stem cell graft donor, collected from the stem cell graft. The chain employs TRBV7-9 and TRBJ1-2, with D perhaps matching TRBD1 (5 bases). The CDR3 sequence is CASSPSRVRGGSYGYTF. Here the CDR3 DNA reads TGTGCCAGCAGCCCGAGCCGCGTGAGGGGCGGAAGCTATGGCTACACCTTC.